A selection of T cell receptor beta chains follows, all from one sample in a study of OX40 agonist ivuxolimab in advanced cancers. Assay: immunoSEQ multiplex PCR; the TCRdb copy retains only in-frame clones and omits some. This sample carries some 130,000 clones, 90% to 95% of them seen once, and the ten largest clones take approximately 0.93%. The specimen comprised CD4+ or CD8+ T cells sorted from blood, sampled in a trial of the OX40 agonist ivuxolimab. The receptors originated from an adult with an advanced solid tumor such as melanoma, head and neck, liver or kidney cancer. Both conserved end residues are part of each CDR3. Fields, in order: V gene, J gene, CDR3 protein.

TRBV5-5,TRBJ2-7,CASSLSFYEQYF
TRBV9,TRBJ1-1,CASSGQAEDTEAFF
TRBV19,TRBJ2-6,CASSRGVPGANVLTF
TRBV5-1,TRBJ2-1,CASSLVVGTSDLRGNEQFF
TRBV9,TRBJ2-1,CASSEGMGDRGYLGEQFF
TRBV5-1,TRBJ2-2,CASSLGQGANTGELFF
TRBV19,.,CASSKQLGLAALYEQYF
TRBV4-1,TRBJ2-2,CASSQGLSGGPGTGELFF
TRBV6-6,TRBJ1-4,CASRGQGRGEKLFF
TRBV27,TRBJ1-2,CASSLLSGGSKGYTF